Given below is one TCR beta chain in context. Its antigen is as yet unknown. The CDR3 covers 16 residues. The V and J ends lost 1 base and 1 base respectively, with 13 bases between them. The germline CDR1 and CDR2 sequences are SGHTA and FQGNSA. Donors ranged from roughly 6 to 100 years old and were healthy Caucasians in Russia. The record originates from a study of blood T cells in healthy people across ages. Whole-study results and caveats: Unsorted PBMCs prevented conclusive naive versus antigen-experienced comparison.

A J-beta primer mix and a sample-barcoded 5' primer were used in a second PCR of roughly 7 to 12 cycles. Every sample gave at least 2.5 million paired-end reads containing CDR3. TCRdb itself ran the 5' RACE reads through MiXCR, one entry per CDR3 protein. The table includes around 1,600,000 distinct CDR3 sequences, less than 45% detected once. This receptor was taken from a woman in her late teens or twenties in good health. The rearrangement uses TRBV7-2 and TRBJ1-1; D remains ambiguous. Sample: blood. As DNA, the CDR3 is TGTGCCAGCAGCTTAGAGCCTATTTCAGCGAACACTGAAGCTTTCTTT. This encodes CASSLEPISANTEAFF.